These 31 T cell receptor beta chains share one sample of origin, sequenced in a study of radiation and T cells in renal cell carcinoma. As to time point: blood 4 weeks post-SBRT, at nephrectomy. The treatment denotes: 15 Gy SBRT to primary tumor, nephrectomy 4 weeks later. The repertoire was sequenced with immunoSEQ multiplex PCR; TCRdb's copy has only in-frame clones and lacks some. The profile shows some 81,000 clones, 89% of them singletons. This material consisted of blood, taken from a patient whose treatment included radiotherapy and nephrectomy. These receptors all stem from a woman in her sixties or seventies with renal cell carcinoma.

V and J are TRBV4-3 and TRBJ2-7; D is perhaps TRBD1 (6 bases). The V gene lost 0 bases and the J gene lost 4 bases, with 25 bases spanning the gap. The CDR3 sequence is 19 residues long. Germline V gene lookup returns CDR1 LGHNA and CDR2 YSLEER. The chain's CDR3 is CASSQDSLAQGSWGYEQYF. The CDR3 bases are TGCGCCAGCAGCCAAGATTCTTTAGCACAGGGAAGTTGGGGGTACGAGCAGTACTTC.

This chain joins TRBV9 and TRBJ2-1, with TRBD1 identical over 10 bases. Germline V lookup: CDR1 SGDLS, CDR2 YYNGEE. This CDR3 has 17 residues. V shed 2 bases, J shed 7 bases, and the junction held 12 bases outside the gene matches. As DNA, the CDR3 is TGTGCCAGCAGCGTGGACTTTAGGGACAGGGGAAGGAATGAGCAGTTCTTC. It translates to CASSVDFRDRGRNEQFF.

The rearrangement uses TRBV7-9 and TRBJ2-2; D may be TRBD1 (6 bases). Trimming removed 4 bases from V and 7 bases from J, with 10 bases in between. This CDR3 is built from 13 residues. Germline V gene data show CDR1 as SEHNR and CDR2 as FQNEAQ (reference sequence). The CDR3 loop reads CASSSTGYGELFF. For the CDR3, the DNA is TGTGCCAGCAGCTCAACAGGGTACGGGGAGCTGTTTTTT.

The chain has TRBV27 and TRBJ2-1, with TRBD2 matching over 7 bases. V was pared by 7 bases and J by 5 bases, with 17 bases of the junction left unmatched. CDR3 length: 17 residues. Germline CDR1 reads MNHEY; CDR2 reads SMNVEV (reference sequence). CDR3 coding DNA: TGTGCCAGCACCAAATATCGGGGCGGGGGATTAAACAATGAGCAGTTCTTC. This encodes CASTKYRGGGLNNEQFF.

The CDR3 region is CASSLGQGGNQPQHF. The CDR3 bases are TGTGCCAGCAGCTTAGGACAGGGGGGCAATCAGCCCCAGCATTTT. The chain couples TRBV13 to TRBJ1-5; 8 nucleotides align to TRBD1. The trim removed 0 bases at V and 2 bases at J, leaving 0 bases unmatched. The CDR3 is 15 amino acids. Germline assignment: CDR1 PRHDT and CDR2 FYEKMQ (reference sequence).

This clone was seen only once. The chain carries TRBV4-3 and TRBJ1-6; a possible D gene is TRBD1 (6 bases). V lost 3 bases and J 7 bases, leaving 10 bases between the germline ends. CDR1 is LGHNA, CDR2 YSLEER, per germline. CDR3 size: 14 residues. CDR3 residues: CASSHGRGNSPLHF. CDR3 DNA sequence: TGCGCCAGCAGCCACGGCAGGGGAAATTCACCCCTCCACTTT.

This CDR3 is CASSIPYNEQFF. The CDR3 bases are TGTGCCAGCAGCATCCCCTACAATGAGCAGTTCTTC. V gene TRBV9 combines with J gene TRBJ2-1; no clear D. V dropped 4 bases and J dropped 2 bases, with 4 bases sitting between them. CDR3 length equals 12 residues. CDR1 is SGDLS and CDR2 is YYNGEE in the germline V gene.

CDR3 coding DNA: TGTGCCAGCAGCAGCAACTCAGGGTATGGCTACACCTTC. Its translation: CASSSNSGYGYTF. The chain has TRBV5-4 and TRBJ1-2, with D perhaps TRBD1 (5 bases). This CDR3 comprises 13 residues. V lost 4 bases, J lost 5 bases, and 12 bases lay in between. The V gene's germline CDR1 is SGHNT and CDR2 YYREEE (reference sequence).

The chain joins TRBV5-1 to TRBJ2-7; D is uncertain. Trimming left V 3 bases short and J 2 bases short, with 3 bases between. This CDR3 comprises 11 residues. CDR1 is SGHRS and CDR2 is YFSETQ in the germline V gene. CDR3 sequence (DNA): TGCGCCAGCAGCTCGGCCTACGAGCAGTACTTC. This gives the protein CASSSAYEQYF.

The CDR3 protein is CASSLAGGTDTQYF. CDR3 DNA sequence: TGTGCCAGCAGTCTAGCGGGGGGCACAGATACGCAGTATTTT. The chain links TRBV6-5 to TRBJ2-3; 10 nucleotides align to TRBD2. Trimming cost V 5 bases and J 1 base; bases outside gene matches: 0. CDR1 and CDR2 from the germline V gene are MNHEY and SVGAGI. The CDR3 totals 14 residues.

This clone was picked up one time. Other nucleotide sequences from this sample produce the same CDR3. The chain uses TRBV4-3 and TRBJ1-2; 8 nucleotides align to TRBD1. Per germline, CDR1 LGHNA and CDR2 YSLEER. With V trimmed by 0 bases and J by 6 bases, 3 bases remained unmatched. The length of the CDR3 is 14 residues. The CDR3, as DNA: TGCGCCAGCAGCCAAGAGGACAGGGTCCATGGCTACACCTTC. It encodes CASSQEDRVHGYTF.

Sample share makes this clone medium-sized. A junction end diverges from the germline sequence, so it may reflect a read error. The chain carries TRBV27 and TRBJ2-7; TRBD2 matches 9 bases. This CDR3 is built from 15 residues. Germline CDR1 reads MNHEY; CDR2 reads SMNVEV (reference sequence). The CDR3 DNA is TGTGCCAGCAGTTTTAAAGCGGGGGGCTCCCACGAGCAGTACTTC. Translation: CASSFKAGGSHEQYF.

The chain has TRBV6-5 and TRBJ2-7; a weak D match, TRBD2 (5 bases). Trimming shortened V by 2 bases and J by 2 bases, and 16 bases separated the two germline ends. The V gene's germline CDR1 is MNHEY and CDR2 SVGAGI. This CDR3 is built from 16 residues. The CDR3 here is CASSYITRTLAYEQYF. The CDR3 nucleotides are TGTGCCAGCAGTTACATAACCAGGACTTTAGCCTACGAGCAGTACTTC.

This chain links TRBV18 with TRBJ1-3; D is undetermined. The CDR3 sequence is 12 residues long. Trimming removed 4 bases from V and 4 bases from J, with 5 bases in between. Per the germline V gene, CDR1 is KGHSH and CDR2 is LQKENI. As DNA, the CDR3 is TGTGCCAGCTCACGGCAAGGAAACACCATATATTTT. Translating it yields CASSRQGNTIYF.

This CDR3 is CAWSEGGPSNQPQHF. As DNA, the CDR3 is TGTGCCTGGAGTGAGGGGGGGCCAAGCAATCAGCCCCAGCATTTT. This chain uses TRBV30 with TRBJ1-5, with D tentatively TRBD1 (6 bases). Trimming stripped 1 base from V and 1 base from J, with 11 bases between. CDR3 length: 15 residues. Germline V CDR1 and CDR2: GTSNPN, SVGIG (reference sequence).

The chain has TRBV7-9 and TRBJ1-4; TRBD1 aligns across 8 bases. Germline V CDR1 and CDR2: SEHNR, FQNEAQ (reference sequence). There are 16 residues in the CDR3. Trimming at V came to 5 bases and at J to 0 bases, leaving 5 bases not matched to a gene. CDR3 nucleotides: TGTGCCAGCAGCCCGGGACAGGCCGCAACTAATGAAAAACTGTTTTTT. This encodes CASSPGQAATNEKLFF.

Only one count was recorded for this clone. The genes are TRBV11-2 and TRBJ2-3; no clear D gene. Trimming shortened V by 0 bases and J by 3 bases, and 10 bases separated the two germline ends. The CDR3 is made up of 15 amino acids. CDR1 and CDR2 (germline): SGHAT, FQNNGV. The CDR3 DNA reads TGTGCCAGCAGCTTAGAATGGGATAGTACAGATACGCAGTATTTT. This gives the protein CASSLEWDSTDTQYF. The full variable domain, completed using reference TRBV11-2 and TRBJ2-3, is EAGVAQSPRYKIIEKRQSVAFWCNPISGHATLYWYQQILGQGPKLLIQFQNNGVVDDSQLPKDRFSAERLKGVDSTLKIQPAKLEDSAVYLCASSLEWDSTDTQYFGPGTRLTVL.

This chain uses TRBV19 with TRBJ1-5; weak D call: TRBD1 (5 bases). The V gene lost 5 bases and the J gene lost 2 bases, with 10 bases spanning the gap. CDR3 length: 14 residues. Germline values: CDR1 LNHDA, CDR2 SQIVND (reference sequence). The DNA for the CDR3 is TGTGCCAGTAGTTGGGACGGGGGCAATCAGCCCCAGCATTTT. Its translation is CASSWDGGNQPQHF.

The rearrangement links TRBV4-2 to TRBJ1-4, with a weak D call TRBD1 (5 bases). This CDR3 spans 15 amino acids. Germline V lookup: CDR1 LGHNA, CDR2 YNFKEQ. Trimming left V 0 bases short and J 10 bases short, with 15 bases between. This CDR3 reads CASSQDLSRVGKLFF. The CDR3 DNA is TGTGCCAGCAGCCAAGATTTGAGCAGGGTAGGAAAACTGTTTTTT.

The J gene is TRBJ2-7, the V gene TRBV19; 7 bases are a match to TRBD1. The CDR3 spans 16 residues. Germline CDR1 reads LNHDA; CDR2 reads SQIVND (reference sequence). Germline trimming cut 6 bases from V and 2 bases from J; bases unmatched to any gene: 13. CDR3: CASSQLGEGAAYEQYF. In nucleotides, the CDR3 is TGTGCCAGTAGCCAGCTGGGTGAGGGGGCCGCCTACGAGCAGTACTTC.

In DNA form, the CDR3 reads TGTGCCAGCAGCCTTAAGGGACGGGTAGACTATGGCTACACCTTC. It specifies CASSLKGRVDYGYTF. The chain combines TRBV12-1 with TRBJ1-2. TRBV12-1 is a listed pseudogene. The CDR3 has 15 amino acids.

A single count supports this clone. The chain has TRBV11-2 and TRBJ2-5; possible D gene TRBD2, 6 bases. Trimming took 0 bases from V and 5 from J, leaving 7 bases between them. This CDR3 has 13 residues. Germline CDR1 and CDR2: SGHAT and FQNNGV. CDR3 nucleotides: TGTGCCAGCAGCTTAGATGGGGGGGAGACCCAGTACTTC. Translating gives CASSLDGGETQYF.

The CDR3: CASSLGTSGGATTDEQFF. CDR3 nucleotide sequence: TGTGCCAGCAGTTTAGGGACTAGCGGGGGGGCCACCACAGATGAGCAGTTCTTC. The J gene is TRBJ2-1, the V gene TRBV27, with TRBD2 identical over 16 bases. V shed 2 bases, J shed 8 bases, and the junction held 9 bases outside the gene matches. The CDR3 is made up of 18 amino acids. From germline, CDR1 is MNHEY and CDR2 SMNVEV (reference sequence).

The chain employs TRBV4-3 and TRBJ1-2; D uncertain. V lost 4 bases and J lost 5, with 17 bases in between. CDR1 and CDR2 from the germline V gene are LGHNA and YSLEER. The CDR3 is 15 residues long. CDR3 residues: CASSPGNAGGYGYTF. CDR3 nucleotide sequence: TGCGCCAGCAGCCCCGGCAATGCGGGTGGATATGGCTACACCTTC.

The chain joins TRBV15 to TRBJ1-3; D remains unclear. The germline V gene encodes CDR1 LNHNV and CDR2 YYDKDF (reference sequence). The V end lost 0 bases, the J end lost 1 base, and 7 bases lay between the germline ends. The CDR3 totals 15 residues. The CDR3 here is CATSRDLGSGNTIYF. CDR3 nucleotide sequence: TGTGCCACCAGCAGAGATTTAGGGTCTGGAAACACCATATATTTT.

The chain is built from TRBV7-2 and TRBJ2-5, with 10 bases fitting TRBD2. The germline V gene has CDR1 SGHTA and CDR2 FQGNSA. Germline trimming cut 5 bases from V and 5 bases from J; bases unmatched to any gene: 8. CDR3 size: 15 residues. The CDR3 nucleotides read TGTGCCAGCAGCCTTCAGGGACTAGCGACCGAGACCCAGTACTTC. It codes for CASSLQGLATETQYF. Filled out from reference TRBV7-2 and TRBJ2-5, the complete variable domain reads GAGVSQSPSNKVTEKGKDVELRCDPISGHTALYWYRQSLGQGLEFLIYFQGNSAPDKSGLPSDRFSAERTGGSVSTLTIQRTQQEDSAVYLCASSLQGLATETQYFGPGTRLLVL.

The chain uses TRBV7-2 and TRBJ2-2; 11 positions agree with TRBD1. The J segment lost 5 bases and the V segment lost 5 bases, leaving 10 bases of the junction unmatched. Germline V CDR1 and CDR2: SGHTA, FQGNSA. The CDR3 extends over 17 amino acids. The CDR3 bases are TGTGCCAGCAGCCTCACTCGGACAGGGGGCCGAACCGGGGAGCTGTTTTTT. As protein: CASSLTRTGGRTGELFF.

This clone was detected once. J is TRBJ2-6 and V is TRBV2; D is ambiguous. Germline-derived CDR1 and CDR2 are SNHLY and FYNNEI. V lost 7 bases to trimming and J lost 0 bases, with 10 bases between them. The CDR3 loop spans 15 amino acids. CDR3 sequence (DNA): TGTGCCAGCAAAGGCATTATCTCTGGGGCCAACGTCCTGACTTTC. Translation gives CASKGIISGANVLTF.

The chain couples TRBV29-1 to TRBJ1-2, with D uncertain. Trimming shortened V by 2 bases and J by 2 bases, and 6 bases separated the two germline ends. Germline CDR1 SQVTM, CDR2 ANQGSEA. This CDR3 has 12 residues. For the CDR3, the DNA is TGCAGCGTTGAAAGGCAGAACTATGGCTACACCTTC. Encoded protein: CSVERQNYGYTF.

V gene TRBV18 combines with J gene TRBJ2-7; the D is unclear. The CDR3 sequence is 15 residues long. Trimming shortened V by 0 bases and J by 1 base, and 10 bases separated the two germline ends. The germline V gene has CDR1 KGHSH and CDR2 LQKENI. The CDR3 spells CASSPPGFGSYEQYF. CDR3 in DNA: TGTGCCAGCTCACCACCAGGGTTCGGTTCCTACGAGCAGTACTTC. The full variable domain, its missing parts supplied by reference TRBV18 and TRBJ2-7, is NAGVMQNPRHLVRRRGQEARLRCSPMKGHSHVYWYRQLPEEGLKFMVYLQKENIIDESGMPKERFSAEFPKEGPSILRIQQVVRGDSAAYFCASSPPGFGSYEQYFGPGTRLTVT.

The chain employs TRBV30 and TRBJ2-3, with D uncertain. V was shortened by 7 bases and J by 2 bases, with 10 bases between the two germline ends. The CDR3 totals 12 residues. The germline V gene encodes CDR1 GTSNPN and CDR2 SVGIG (reference sequence). In DNA, the CDR3 is TGTGCCTTTCGCCTATCCACAGATACGCAGTATTTT. It encodes CAFRLSTDTQYF.